The clone carrying this TCR beta chain has more than one count but fewer than ten. What it recognizes is unknown. Germline CDR1 is SGHTA and CDR2 is FQGNSA. V lost 7 bases and J 6 bases, leaving 19 bases between the germline ends. The length of the CDR3 is 14 residues. The entry originates in a study of beta chain features in type 1 diabetes. About the study: Age and gender were similar between patients and healthy donors, as were cell yields.

All of the isolated RNA was reverse transcribed, so expressed TCRB transcripts were sequenced. Method: immunoSEQ multiplex PCR; TCRdb's copy keeps in-frame clones and lacks some. Among around 650,000 clones listed, roughly an eighth were seen once. Broader study findings: Type 1 diabetes patients showed a moderate but significant shortening of TCRB CDR3s in all four CD4+ subsets. Healthy donors had naive, central memory and Treg TCRB repertoires that appeared less similar than those seen among patients.

Input material: naive CD4+ T cells from blood. The chain has TRBV7-2 and TRBJ2-7, with a possible D match to TRBD1 (6 bases). The source is a young man with type 1 diabetes. In DNA form, the CDR3 reads TGTGCCAGCACCCAAACAGGGTATCAGGCCGAGCAGTACTTC. Protein: CASTQTGYQAEQYF.